This T cell receptor (beta chain) stems from a study of blood T cell repertoires in COVID-19. Using immunoSEQ multiplex PCR, the repertoire was profiled, and TCRdb retains in-frame clones only, with some absent. This table holds a few hundred thousand clones, roughly 90% found once. The CDR3 runs to 13 residues. The V and J ends lost 3 bases and 2 bases respectively, with 8 bases between them. CDR1 is LNHDA, CDR2 SQIVND, per germline (reference sequence). This receptor was taken from a man in his sixties with acute or convalescent COVID-19. The sample was peripheral blood. This sequence joins TRBV19 and TRBJ2-7, with D possibly TRBD2 on 6 matching bases. The CDR3 loop is CASSMGTPYEQYF. CDR3 bases: TGTGCCAGTAGTATGGGGACTCCCTACGAGCAGTACTTC. Complete variable domain (other parts from reference TRBV19 and TRBJ2-7): DGGITQSPKYLFRKEGQNVTLSCEQNLNHDAMYWYRQDPGQGLRLIYYSQIVNDFQKGDIAEGYSVSREKKESFPLTVTSAQKNPTAFYLCASSMGTPYEQYFGPGTRLTVT.